A selection of T cell receptor beta chains follows, all from one sample in a study of T cells after posttransplantation cyclophosphamide. The method was immunoSEQ multiplex PCR; TCRdb's version includes in-frame clones alone and lacks a portion of them. The sample contains 35,000 to 40,000 clones, none of them singletons. The sample consisted of PBMCs. The receptors stem from a man aged 50 to 60 in good health, CMV-negative, and a related stem cell transplant donor. CDR3s leave out the opening cysteine and the closing phenylalanine or tryptophan.

>TRBV11-3
ASSLRGEETQY
>TRBV19
ASSIGLGQGNSPLH
>TRBV13
ATVDRGQLAYGYT
>TRBV10-3
AITQGNNYGYT
>TRBV19
ASSIITTGPYGYT
>TRBV5-4
ASSSRGDGNTIY
>TRBV5-1
ASSEGGRETQY
>TRBV9
ASSVAASGRFMDEQY
>TRBV15
ATSGGTRETQY
>TRBV5-4
ASSSRGRAINEQY
>TRBV5-6
ASSFRLSNEQF
>TRBV9
ASSVGLAGGLESYEQY
>TRBV5-6
ASSYTRGARSEQY
>TRBV11-2
ASSLRVGTYPYNEQF
>TRBV18
ASSHGTVNTEAF
>TRBV6-1
ASSETLGLAGPHNEQF
>TRBV5-5
ASSWISGAYNEQF
>TRBV2
ASSSTSGGEQF
>TRBV6-4
ASRPTGTNYGYT
>TRBV6-1
ASSELAGGPETQY
>TRBV29-1
SGLRASGRGNEQF
>TRBV4-3
ASSRTDYTDTQY
>TRBV7-9
ASSFSGSSYEQY
>TRBV25-1
ASSEWGGTEAF
>TRBV7-9
ASSFIYGYT
>TRBV6-6
ASSYGQGFNQPQH
>TRBV27
ASSLLQGGADGYT
>TRBV9
ASSPRMSSGDLTDTQY
>TRBV18
ASSPKLAGDTGELF
>TRBV12-5
ASGATNSYEQY
>TRBV2
ASSGGDSNYGYT
>TRBV2
ASRELSGSFYEQY
>TRBV6-4
ASSDSGGGGTDTQY
>TRBV7-9
ASTPTTKIGGETQY
>TRBV7-9
ASSSTGNTGELF
>TRBV2
ASPGLAGGYEQY
>TRBV27
ASSFEVPGAGELF
>TRBV5-5
ASSDRQGITNEKLF
>TRBV20-1
SASPGHEQF
>TRBV19
ASSRRGFYQPQH